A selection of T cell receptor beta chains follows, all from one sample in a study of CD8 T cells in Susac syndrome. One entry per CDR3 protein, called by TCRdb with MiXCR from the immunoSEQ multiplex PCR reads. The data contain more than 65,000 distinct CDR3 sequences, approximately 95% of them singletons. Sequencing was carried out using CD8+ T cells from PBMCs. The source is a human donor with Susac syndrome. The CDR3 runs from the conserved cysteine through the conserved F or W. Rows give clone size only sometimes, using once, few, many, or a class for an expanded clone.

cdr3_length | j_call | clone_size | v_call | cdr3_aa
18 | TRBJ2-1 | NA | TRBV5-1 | CASSLGGLPISSYNEQFF
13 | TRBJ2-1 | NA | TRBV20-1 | CSASPTSPDEQFF
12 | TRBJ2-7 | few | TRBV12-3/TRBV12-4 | CASSLAGAEQYF
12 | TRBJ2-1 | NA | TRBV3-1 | CASSQDFGEQFF
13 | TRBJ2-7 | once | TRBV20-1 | CSASTGERYEQYF
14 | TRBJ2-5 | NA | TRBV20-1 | CSATGRADVRTQYF
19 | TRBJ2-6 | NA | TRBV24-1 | CATSVIGLARPSGANVLTF
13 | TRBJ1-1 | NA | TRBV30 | CAWSGTGNTEAFF
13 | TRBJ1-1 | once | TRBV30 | CAWSHTGQGEAFF
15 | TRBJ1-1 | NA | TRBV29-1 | CSVGSRGAPVTEAFF
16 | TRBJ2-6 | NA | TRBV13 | CASSLGPVLGANVLTF
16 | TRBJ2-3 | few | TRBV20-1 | CSAVSGTGTFPDTQYF
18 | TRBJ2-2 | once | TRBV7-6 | CASSFTPTALVNTGELFF
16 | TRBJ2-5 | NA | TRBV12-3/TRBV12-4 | CASSSPLSGAQETQYF
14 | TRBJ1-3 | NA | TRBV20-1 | CSARDWAEGNTIYF
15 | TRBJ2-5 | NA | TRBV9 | CASSVGTSGPETQYF
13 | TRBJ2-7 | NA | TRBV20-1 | CSARRGQNYEQYF
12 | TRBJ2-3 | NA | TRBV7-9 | CASSSPVDTQYF
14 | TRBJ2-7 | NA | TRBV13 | CASSLEGDSYEQYF
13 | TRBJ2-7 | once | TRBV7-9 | CASSNQGDYEQYF
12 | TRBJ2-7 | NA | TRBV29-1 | CSGGPNSYEQYF
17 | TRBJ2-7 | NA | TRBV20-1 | CSAIPTVAGSFSYEQYF
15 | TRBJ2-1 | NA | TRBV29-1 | CSVVLGISSYNEQFF